This passage covers 24 T cell receptor beta chains from one sample sequenced in a study of T cell responses to AZD1222 COVID-19 vaccine. Assay: immunoSEQ multiplex PCR; the TCRdb copy retains only in-frame clones and omits some. In the table there are about 92,000 clones, 91% of which are singletons. This material consisted of peripheral blood, taken on day 0 of AZD1222 vaccination. Every receptor here comes from an adult in good health.

The gene calls are TRBV3-1 (or the pseudogene TRBV3-2) and TRBJ1-3; TRBD1 is a possible D gene (6 bases). The CDR3 has 15 amino acids. With 1 base removed from V and 0 bases from J, the gap between germline ends came to 7 bases. Germline V lookup: CDR1 LGHDT, CDR2 YNNKEL (reference sequence). The CDR3 protein is CASSQAGASGNTIYF. Here the CDR3 DNA reads TGTGCCAGCAGCCAAGCAGGGGCCTCTGGAAACACCATATATTTT.

This chain joins TRBV18 and TRBJ2-1; 13 nucleotides line up with TRBD2. The V gene end was trimmed by 6 bases and the J gene end by 5 bases; junction bases not matched to a gene: 4. Germline CDR1 KGHSH, CDR2 LQKENI. This CDR3 region has 15 residues. CDR3: CASSRGLAGDNEQFF. The CDR3 region has the DNA TGTGCCAGCTCCCGTGGACTAGCGGGGGACAATGAGCAGTTCTTC.

The chain links TRBV30 to TRBJ1-1; D is uncertain. The germline V gene encodes CDR1 GTSNPN and CDR2 SVGIG (reference sequence). Trimming removed 1 base at V and 11 bases at J, with 20 bases between. This CDR3 comprises 14 residues. The CDR3 nucleotides read TGTGCCTGGAGTGCCAGGAGGATACGGCTAAGCGCTTTCTTT. Translation: CAWSARRIRLSAFF.

This sequence joins TRBV29-1 and TRBJ1-1; D is unresolved. V lost 7 bases and J lost 3, with 18 bases in between. The V gene's germline CDR1 is SQVTM and CDR2 ANQGSEA. There are 14 residues in the CDR3. This CDR3 is CSAEEGNQYTEAFF. As DNA, the CDR3 is TGCAGCGCGGAAGAGGGTAACCAATACACTGAAGCTTTCTTT.

This clone has a single count. V usage is TRBV24-1 and J usage is TRBJ1-2; D is unclear. Per the germline V gene, CDR1 is KGHDR and CDR2 is SFDVKD. This CDR3 contains 15 residues. V lost 4 bases, J lost 5 bases, and 16 bases lay in between. CDR3 protein: CATSDDTGLPYGYTF. Written as DNA, the CDR3 is TGTGCCACCAGTGACGATACGGGCCTACCATATGGCTACACCTTC.

This chain connects TRBV7-9 to TRBJ1-4; 9 bases line up with TRBD1. Germline CDR1 is SEHNR and CDR2 is FQNEAQ (reference sequence). The CDR3 consists of 16 residues. Trimming at V came to 8 bases and at J to 5 bases, leaving 12 bases not matched to a gene. This CDR3 reads CASGVVDGTGNEKLFF. The CDR3 nucleotides read TGTGCCAGCGGGGTAGTCGATGGGACAGGGAATGAAAAACTGTTTTTT.

The CDR3 is CASSLEPGRGYEKLFF. Written as DNA, the CDR3 is TGCGCCAGCAGCTTGGAACCCGGACGGGGGTATGAAAAACTGTTTTTT. This chain links TRBV5-1 with TRBJ1-4; tentative D call: TRBD1 (5 bases). The CDR3 consists of 16 residues. Germline CDR1 reads SGHRS; CDR2 reads YFSETQ. The germline V and J ends were trimmed by 0 bases and 6 bases, with 15 bases remaining between them. The variable domain in full, with the rest retrieved from reference TRBV5-1 and TRBJ1-4, is KAGVTQTPRYLIKTRGQQVTLSCSPISGHRSVSWYQQTPGQGLQFLFEYFSETQRNKGNFPGRFSGRQFSNSRSEMNVSTLELGDSALYLCASSLEPGRGYEKLFFGSGTQLSVL.

J is TRBJ1-2 and V is TRBV6-5; 7 nucleotides match TRBD1. With V trimmed by 2 bases and J by 7 bases, 13 bases remained unmatched. The CDR3 runs 16 residues. CDR1 and CDR2 (germline): MNHEY, SVGAGI. CDR3 sequence (DNA): TGTGCCAGCAGTTACGACGAGCCGACAGGGAATTTTGGCTACACCTTC. Protein sequence: CASSYDEPTGNFGYTF.

CDR3 DNA: TGTGCCAGCAGCTCCGGACAGGGAGATGAAGCTTTCTTT. Its protein product is CASSSGQGDEAFF. The chain links TRBV6-6 to TRBJ1-1; 8 bases fit TRBD1. V dropped 6 bases and J dropped 7; count of bases not matched to a gene: 7. CDR1 is MNHNY and CDR2 is SVGAGI in the germline V gene (reference sequence). The CDR3 spans 13 residues.

The genes are TRBV18 and TRBJ1-5, with D unresolved. This CDR3 has 15 amino acids. Trimming cost V 4 bases and J 5 bases, with 15 bases left between them. Germline V gene sequence: CDR1 KGHSH, CDR2 LQKENI. The CDR3 spells CASSLGPGLDQPQHF. For the CDR3, the DNA is TGTGCCAGCTCACTTGGACCTGGCTTGGATCAGCCCCAGCATTTT. The whole variable domain, remainder taken from reference TRBV18 and TRBJ1-5, is NAGVMQNPRHLVRRRGQEARLRCSPMKGHSHVYWYRQLPEEGLKFMVYLQKENIIDESGMPKERFSAEFPKEGPSILRIQQVVRGDSAAYFCASSLGPGLDQPQHFGDGTRLSIL.

This clone was seen a single time. V gene TRBV7-2 combines with J gene TRBJ1-6; 7 nucleotides match TRBD1. CDR1 and CDR2 from the germline V gene are SGHTA and FQGNSA. There are 17 residues in the CDR3. With V trimmed by 1 base and J by 7 bases, 10 bases remained unmatched. The CDR3 here is CASSLVWGRGRNSPLHF. In nucleotides, the CDR3 is TGTGCCAGCAGCTTAGTTTGGGGCAGGGGGAGGAATTCACCCCTCCACTTT.

This chain connects TRBV3-1 (or the pseudogene TRBV3-2) to TRBJ2-3; D possibly corresponds to TRBD2 (5 bases). Per the germline V gene, CDR1 is LGHDT and CDR2 is YNNKEL (reference sequence). This CDR3 spans 13 amino acids. The V end was cut by 2 bases, the J end by 8 bases, with 11 bases between. The CDR3 bases are TGTGCCAGCAGCCAACCGGGTCGGGGTACGCAGTATTTT. It codes for CASSQPGRGTQYF.

The chain links TRBV6-5 to TRBJ1-2; 10 bases line up with TRBD1. The germline V gene has CDR1 MNHEY and CDR2 SVGAGI. V dropped 6 bases and J dropped 9; count of bases not matched to a gene: 7. The CDR3 sequence is 13 residues long. CDR3 in DNA: TGTGCCAGCAGCCGGGACAGGGGACCGAGCTACACCTTC. The encoded protein is CASSRDRGPSYTF.

The rearrangement uses TRBV15 and TRBJ1-3, with 7 bases that match TRBD1. The CDR3 loop spans 15 amino acids. V was pared by 1 base and J by 4 bases, with 4 bases of the junction left unmatched. Per germline, CDR1 LNHNV and CDR2 YYDKDF (reference sequence). CDR3: CATSRATGRGNTIYF. The CDR3 nucleotides read TGTGCCACCAGCAGAGCGACAGGGAGAGGAAACACCATATATTTT.

The chain links TRBV5-6 to TRBJ2-1, with a tentative D call TRBD1 (5 bases). Germline-derived CDR1 and CDR2 are SGHDT and YYEEEE. Trimming pared 0 bases from V and 4 bases from J, leaving 11 bases between. This CDR3 is built from 15 residues. The CDR3: CASSLAEQVYNEQFF. CDR3 DNA sequence: TGTGCCAGCAGCTTGGCCGAACAGGTTTACAATGAGCAGTTCTTC.

Comments on this clone: In the same sample, other DNA sequences code for this CDR3. This chain joins TRBV9 and TRBJ2-1; D is ambiguous. Trimming removed 3 bases from V and 7 bases from J, with 2 bases in between. There are 10 residues in the CDR3. Germline lookup yields CDR1 SGDLS and CDR2 YYNGEE. CDR3 coding DNA: TGTGCCAGCAGCGGGAATGAGCAGTTCTTC. Residues: CASSGNEQFF.

V usage is TRBV7-2 and J usage is TRBJ2-7, with D possibly being TRBD1 or TRBD2 (5 bases each). V dropped 5 bases and J dropped 6 bases, with 17 bases sitting between them. The CDR3 sequence is 14 residues long. Germline V gives CDR1 SGHTA, CDR2 FQGNSA. CDR3 DNA sequence: TGTGCCAGCAGCGCTGGGACGGCCGTGGGCGAGCAGTACTTC. Its protein product is CASSAGTAVGEQYF.

This clone has just a few counts. The chain joins TRBV5-1 to TRBJ2-7; D may be TRBD2 (5 bases). V lost 7 bases to trimming and J lost 6 bases, with 11 bases between them. Germline CDR1 reads SGHRS; CDR2 reads YFSETQ. The length of the CDR3 is 11 residues. CDR3 in amino acids: CASRERFEQYF. The DNA of the CDR3 is TGCGCCAGCCGGGAAAGGTTCGAGCAGTACTTC.

V is TRBV7-3 and J is TRBJ2-3, with D uncertain. From germline, CDR1 is SGHTA and CDR2 FQGTGA. Trimming left V 4 bases short and J 2 bases short, with 7 bases between. CDR3 length: 13 amino acids. The chain's CDR3 is CASSYIHTDTQYF. The CDR3 region has the DNA TGTGCCAGCAGCTATATCCACACAGATACGCAGTATTTT.

This chain connects TRBV10-1 to TRBJ2-7, with TRBD2 as a possible D gene (6 bases). The V end lost 0 bases, the J end lost 5 bases, and 14 bases lay between the germline ends. This CDR3 region has 15 residues. The germline V gene encodes CDR1 WNHNN and CDR2 SYGVQD (reference sequence). DNA for the CDR3: TGCGCCAGCAGTGAGTCGGGGGGTCTGGTCGACGAGCAGTACTTC. Translated: CASSESGGLVDEQYF.

The chain has TRBV7-2 and TRBJ2-3; D is perhaps TRBD1 (6 bases). Germline CDR1 is SGHTA and CDR2 is FQGNSA. Deletions cut 4 bases from V and 1 base from J, with 12 bases between. The CDR3 has 15 residues. The CDR3, as DNA: TGTGCCAGCAGCTACGGGACACCTCGCACAGATACGCAGTATTTT. Its protein product is CASSYGTPRTDTQYF.

This sequence joins TRBV7-9 and TRBJ2-3, with 11 bases aligning to TRBD2. The germline CDR1 and CDR2 sequences are SEHNR and FQNEAQ (reference sequence). The junction had 6 bases not matched to a gene; V was cut back by 2 bases and J by 2 bases. The CDR3 has 17 residues. The CDR3 loop is CASSLIRLAGFTDTQYF. CDR3 bases: TGTGCCAGCAGCTTAATCCGACTAGCGGGGTTCACAGATACGCAGTATTTT.

The chain has TRBV5-1 and TRBJ1-6; D gene uncertain. V was pared by 4 bases and J by 10 bases, with 9 bases between. Germline CDR1 and CDR2: SGHRS and YFSETQ. The CDR3 runs 12 residues. The CDR3 is CASSLEQSPLHF. The DNA of the CDR3 is TGCGCCAGCAGCCTCGAGCAGTCACCCCTCCACTTT.

CDR3 residues: CASSQGLAGGPGNEQFF. As DNA, the CDR3 is TGCGCCAGCAGCCAAGGACTAGCGGGAGGGCCAGGGAATGAGCAGTTCTTC. The V call is TRBV4-1, the J call TRBJ2-1; 14 bases are shared with TRBD2. With V trimmed by 1 base and J by 7 bases, 6 bases remained unmatched. The CDR3 consists of 17 residues. Germline CDR1 reads MGHRA; CDR2 reads YSYEKL.